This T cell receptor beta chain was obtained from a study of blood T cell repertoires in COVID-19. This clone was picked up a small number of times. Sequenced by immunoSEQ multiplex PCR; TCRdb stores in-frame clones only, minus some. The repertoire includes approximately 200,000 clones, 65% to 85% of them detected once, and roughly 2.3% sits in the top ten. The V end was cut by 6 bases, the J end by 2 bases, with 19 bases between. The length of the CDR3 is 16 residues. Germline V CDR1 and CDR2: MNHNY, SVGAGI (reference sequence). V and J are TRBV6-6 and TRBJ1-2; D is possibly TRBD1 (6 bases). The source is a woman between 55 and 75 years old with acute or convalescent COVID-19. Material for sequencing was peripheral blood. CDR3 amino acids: CASSSTSRGWNYGYTF. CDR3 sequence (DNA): TGTGCCAGCAGCTCCACCTCCAGGGGATGGAACTATGGCTACACCTTC.